The sequence of this T cell receptor beta chain was determined in a study of T-cell memory formation after mild COVID-19. Across the whole study: Most TCR clusters belonged to a single donor.

TCRdb redid the calling of the 5' RACE reads with MiXCR, one entry per CDR3 protein. The sample includes around 440,000 distinct CDR3 sequences, 15% to 20% seen only once; the top ten take roughly 12%. The CDR3 is 13 residues long. Germline V gene data show CDR1 as SGHTA and CDR2 as FQGTGA. The V and J ends lost 5 bases and 1 base respectively, with 8 bases between them. Overall study findings and caveats: Cross-reactive memory apparently joined, as some responding clones appeared in pre-infection memory.

This clonotype appeared many times. Its antigen is still unknown. Sequences were obtained from PBMCs or a T cell subset sorted from them (not recorded which). The receptor comes from an adult woman who had mild COVID-19 (a few samples of this study predate the infection). Cell type and time point are not known. The chain joins TRBV7-3 to TRBJ1-1; D not resolved. In DNA, the CDR3 is TGTGCCAGCAGCCTACAGAAGAACACTGAAGCTTTCTTT. Amino acids: CASSLQKNTEAFF. The variable domain in full, with the rest retrieved from reference TRBV7-3 and TRBJ1-1, is GAGVSQTPSNKVTEKGKYVELRCDPISGHTALYWYRQSLGQGPEFLIYFQGTGAADDSGLPNDRFFAVRPEGSVSTLKIQRTERGDSAVYLCASSLQKNTEAFFGQGTRLTVV.